This TCR beta chain was recorded in a study of cytomegalovirus exposure and HLA in healthy donors. As for the study in general: Approximately 77 million unique TCRs from HLA-typed donors were held in an early release of data.

The CDR3 consists of 19 residues. The germline V and J ends were trimmed by 4 bases and 0 bases, with 19 bases remaining between them. CDR1 is MNHEY, CDR2 SMNVEV, per germline (reference sequence). Amplification used 60 Vbeta primers and 13 Jbeta primers. The method was immunoSEQ multiplex PCR; TCRdb's version includes in-frame clones alone and lacks a portion of them. The sample carries around 99,000 clones, almost 75% recorded once. The sequencing sample was made of PBMCs. This clonotype was obtained from a man in his forties in good health and CMV-seronegative. The gene calls are TRBV27 and TRBJ1-6; the D is unclear. The DNA for the CDR3 is TGTGCCAGCAGTTCCCTCAAGGTGGCAGGAAGCTCCTATAATTCACCCCTCCACTTT. Residues: CASSSLKVAGSSYNSPLHF.